This T cell receptor beta chain stems from a study of long-term antiretroviral therapy in people with HIV. Whole-study findings and limits: HIV repertoires covered narrower CDR3 length ranges than controls did. Diversity measured after ART increased yet remained under transplant donor controls.

V lost 8 bases to trimming and J lost 1 base, with 8 bases between them. This CDR3 region has 12 residues. The germline V gene encodes CDR1 LGHNA and CDR2 YSLEER. Version v3.0 of the immunoSEQ assay was performed at survey level. The method was immunoSEQ multiplex PCR; TCRdb's version includes in-frame clones alone and lacks a portion of them. The sample holds around 26,000 clones, roughly four fifths seen once. Every participant with HIV received treatment in the United States. Turning to this clone: Its target is not known.

The chain carries TRBV4-3 and TRBJ1-1, with D perhaps TRBD1 (6 bases). The receptor was derived from a man aged 50-59 years with HIV. Specimen: unsorted PBMCs, collected 2.9 years after starting antiretroviral therapy. The CDR3 sequence is CASRDTNTEAFF. CDR3 sequence (DNA): TGCGCCAGCCGGGACACGAACACTGAAGCTTTCTTT.